A selection of T cell receptor beta chains follows, all from one sample in a study of OX40 agonist ivuxolimab in advanced cancers. Clones were read by immunoSEQ multiplex PCR, and TCRdb kept only the in-frame ones, dropping some. Among 20,000 to 25,000 clones listed, more than 75% were seen once. The sample in question was CD4+ or CD8+ T cells sorted from blood, obtained in a trial of the OX40 agonist ivuxolimab. These receptors were taken from an adult with an advanced solid tumor such as melanoma, head and neck, liver or kidney cancer. Each CDR3 is given with its conserved first and last residue. A D gene is named only where the DNA matches it firmly. Rows may omit the clone size; those that give it use once, few, many or a size class.

d_call: TRBD1
v_call: TRBV5-6
j_call: TRBJ2-2
clone_size: .
cdr3_nt: TGTGCCAGCAGCTTGGGACCGACAGGGGGCACGAACACCGGGGAGCTGTTTTTT
cdr3_aa: CASSLGPTGGTNTGELFF

d_call: .
v_call: TRBV10-3
j_call: TRBJ2-5
clone_size: .
cdr3_nt: TGTGCCATCAGTGACTTGAACAGGGCGGGCGAGACCCAGTACTTC
cdr3_aa: CAISDLNRAGETQYF

d_call: .
v_call: TRBV28
j_call: TRBJ1-6
clone_size: .
cdr3_nt: TGTGCCAGCAGTTTAGGAGGGCCGGTTAATTCACCCCTCCACTTT
cdr3_aa: CASSLGGPVNSPLHF

d_call: .
v_call: TRBV5-1
j_call: TRBJ1-4
clone_size: .
cdr3_nt: TGCGCCAGCAGCTTAGGCCTGGGAAATGAAAAACTGTTTTTT
cdr3_aa: CASSLGLGNEKLFF

d_call: TRBD1
v_call: TRBV18
j_call: TRBJ2-5
clone_size: .
cdr3_nt: TGTGCCAGCTCACCTCCCCTGACAGGGAGAGAGACCCAGTACTTC
cdr3_aa: CASSPPLTGRETQYF

d_call: TRBD1
v_call: TRBV5-1
j_call: TRBJ2-5
clone_size: .
cdr3_nt: TGCGCCAGCAGCTTTACAGGGGAAGAGACCCAGTACTTC
cdr3_aa: CASSFTGEETQYF

d_call: .
v_call: TRBV6-6
j_call: TRBJ2-7
clone_size: .
cdr3_nt: TGTGCCAGCACCGGACAGCTAATCCTTTACGAGCAGTACTTC
cdr3_aa: CASTGQLILYEQYF

d_call: .
v_call: TRBV29-1
j_call: TRBJ1-2
clone_size: .
cdr3_nt: TGCAGCGTTGAAGATCAAGTTAATGGCTACACCTTC
cdr3_aa: CSVEDQVNGYTF

d_call: .
v_call: TRBV19
j_call: TRBJ2-7
clone_size: once
cdr3_nt: TGTGCCAGTAGTATAGGCGGTTACGAGCAGTACTTC
cdr3_aa: CASSIGGYEQYF

d_call: .
v_call: TRBV28
j_call: TRBJ1-5
clone_size: once
cdr3_nt: TGTGCCAGCGGGTCGGTTTGGCATTTT
cdr3_aa: CASGSVWHF

d_call: TRBD2
v_call: TRBV4-2
j_call: TRBJ2-3
clone_size: once
cdr3_nt: TGTGCCAGCAGCCAAGATTGGCTAGCGGAGACAAATACGCAGTATTTT
cdr3_aa: CASSQDWLAETNTQYF

d_call: TRBD1
v_call: TRBV19
j_call: TRBJ1-2
clone_size: .
cdr3_nt: TGTGCCAGTAGTATAGAGGGATCGTGGGGGACAGGACCTAACTATGGCTACACCTTC
cdr3_aa: CASSIEGSWGTGPNYGYTF

d_call: .
v_call: TRBV29-1
j_call: TRBJ2-3
clone_size: once
cdr3_nt: TGCAGCGTTGAACCAGGGGCGGATACGCAGTATTTT
cdr3_aa: CSVEPGADTQYF

d_call: TRBD2
v_call: TRBV7-9
j_call: TRBJ2-7
clone_size: .
cdr3_nt: TGTGCCAGCAGCCCGACTAGCGGGAGGGCCACCGCGTACTTC
cdr3_aa: CASSPTSGRATAYF

d_call: TRBD2
v_call: TRBV18
j_call: TRBJ2-7
clone_size: .
cdr3_nt: TGTGCCAGCTCACCCCCCGGGACTAGTATCGACGAGCAGTACTTC
cdr3_aa: CASSPPGTSIDEQYF

d_call: .
v_call: TRBV6-6
j_call: TRBJ2-5
clone_size: .
cdr3_nt: TGTGCCAGCAGTTACTCCGAATTCGGGGAGACCCAGTACTTC
cdr3_aa: CASSYSEFGETQYF

d_call: .
v_call: TRBV5-1
j_call: TRBJ2-2
clone_size: .
cdr3_nt: TGCGCCAGCAGCCCACCCTTGGGCGGTTCCGGGGAGCTGTTTTTT
cdr3_aa: CASSPPLGGSGELFF

d_call: .
v_call: TRBV6-5
j_call: TRBJ2-1
clone_size: once
cdr3_nt: TGTGCCAGCAATCGGCAGGGACCTTACAATGAGCAGTTCTTC
cdr3_aa: CASNRQGPYNEQFF

d_call: .
v_call: TRBV12-5
j_call: TRBJ2-7
clone_size: .
cdr3_nt: TGTGCTAGTGGTTTGGCCGCCGCCCGGAGGCAGTACTTC
cdr3_aa: CASGLAAARRQYF

d_call: TRBD2
v_call: TRBV7-3
j_call: TRBJ2-3
clone_size: .
cdr3_nt: TGTGCCAGCAGCAGGACTAGCGGAAGCACAGATACGCAGTATTTT
cdr3_aa: CASSRTSGSTDTQYF

d_call: .
v_call: TRBV5-1
j_call: TRBJ2-5
clone_size: .
cdr3_nt: TGCGCCAGCAGCTCCCTGGGTCCTCAAGAGACCCAGTACTTC
cdr3_aa: CASSSLGPQETQYF

d_call: .
v_call: TRBV18
j_call: TRBJ2-1
clone_size: .
cdr3_nt: TGTGCCAGCTCACCACCAGTGGGAGCCTACAATGAGCAGTTCTTC
cdr3_aa: CASSPPVGAYNEQFF